This TCR beta chain was observed in a study of T cells in Graves' hyperthyroidism and ophthalmopathy. RNA transcripts yielded amplified TCR beta CDR3 regions. The TCR CDR3 was amplified in a first-round RT-PCR using the HTBI primer set. TCRdb itself ran the multiplex PCR reads through MiXCR, one entry per CDR3 protein. The data hold 380,000 or so distinct CDR3 sequences, with about 19% observed a single time. The CDR3 extends over 14 amino acids. The V gene's germline CDR1 is SNHLY and CDR2 FYNNEI. The V and J ends lost 1 base and 6 bases respectively, with 10 bases between them. This clonotype was seen at least ten times.

The TCR was taken from a woman aged 18-29 years with Graves' hyperthyroidism. The sequenced sample consisted of blood. The J gene is TRBJ1-5, the V gene TRBV2, with D tentatively TRBD1 (5 bases). The CDR3 nucleotides are TGTGCCAGCAGTGAAGACCCGAGGGGTCAGCCCCAGCATTTT. Translation gives CASSEDPRGQPQHF.